This T cell receptor (beta chain) appears in the sequencing data of a study of blood T cell repertoires in COVID-19. Whole-study context: The origin of the acute and convalescent COVID-19 samples was the United States, Italy and Spain. Sources were T cells, B-cell-depleted T cells, or PBMCs; the material itself was cDNA or gDNA.

One Seattle source followed patients from active infection through their disease course. There are 14 residues in the CDR3. With V trimmed by 6 bases and J by 4 bases, 5 bases remained unmatched. Germline CDR1 and CDR2: SEHNR and FQNEAQ (reference sequence). Per the original methods: Estimation of nucleated cell counts was performed using reference gene primer amplification. Only in-frame clones appear in the TCRdb table, and some are missing; sequencing was by immunoSEQ multiplex PCR. The DNA gave D and trimming, while V, J and clone size come from that table. The top ten clones hold more than 1.4% of a sample with 270,000 or so clones, approximately 84% of them seen once.

The sequenced material came from peripheral blood. V usage is TRBV7-9 and J usage is TRBJ2-2, with 7 bases fitting TRBD1. The receptor was derived from a human donor with COVID-19, enrolled during active disease. The donor label of this sample is uncertain. The DNA for the CDR3 is TGTGCCAGCAGTCTGGGACAGAGCACCGGGGAGCTGTTTTTT. Its translation is CASSLGQSTGELFF. Combining the CDR3 with reference TRBV7-9 and TRBJ2-2 gives the whole variable domain DTGVSQNPRHKITKRGQNVTFRCDPISEHNRLYWYRQTLGQGPEFLTYFQNEAQLEKSRLLSDRFSAERPKGSFSTLEIQRTEQGDSAMYLCASSLGQSTGELFFGEGSRLTVL.